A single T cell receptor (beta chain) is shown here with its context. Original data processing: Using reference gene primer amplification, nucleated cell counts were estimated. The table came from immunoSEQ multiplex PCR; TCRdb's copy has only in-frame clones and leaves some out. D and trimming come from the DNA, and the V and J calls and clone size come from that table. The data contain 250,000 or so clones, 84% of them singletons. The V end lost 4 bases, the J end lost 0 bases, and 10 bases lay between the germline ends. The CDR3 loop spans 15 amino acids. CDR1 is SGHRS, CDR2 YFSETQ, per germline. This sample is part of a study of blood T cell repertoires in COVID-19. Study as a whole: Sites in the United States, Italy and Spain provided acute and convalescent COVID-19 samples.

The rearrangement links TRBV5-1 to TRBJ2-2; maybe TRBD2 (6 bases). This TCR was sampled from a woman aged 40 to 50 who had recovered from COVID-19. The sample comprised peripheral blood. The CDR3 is CASSGGTANTGELFF. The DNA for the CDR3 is TGCGCCAGCAGCGGAGGGACCGCGAACACCGGGGAGCTGTTTTTT.